The clone carrying this TCR beta chain was found many times. Its antigen is not identified. The sample originates from a study of T cells in Graves' hyperthyroidism and ophthalmopathy. At the level of the study: Peripheral blood sampling occurred at initial diagnosis, before any treatment. General study points: Most thyroid clonotypes that were expanded above 0.001 also turned up in blood.

It was RNA transcripts that yielded the amplified TCR beta CDR3 regions. An initial round of RT-PCR targeting the TCR CDR3 relied on the HTBI primer set. TCRdb re-called the multiplex PCR reads with MiXCR, one entry per CDR3 protein. This sample has some 690,000 distinct CDR3 sequences, with roughly 17% found just once. Germline CDR1 SNHLY, CDR2 FYNNEI. The CDR3 consists of 19 residues. V lost 4 bases and J lost 2; bases outside the gene matches: 13. Graves' hyperthyroidism without ophthalmopathy progression within 18 months was termed stable. In patients aged 18 to 65, hyperthyroidism was newly diagnosed, with duration under 2 months.

This clonotype originated in a man aged 50 to 60 with Graves' hyperthyroidism. Sequencing was carried out using blood. The V call is TRBV2, the J call TRBJ2-3, with 12 bases fitting TRBD2. CDR3 region: CASSASLAGGLSYTDTQYF. The CDR3 coding sequence is TGTGCCAGCAGTGCCTCACTAGCGGGAGGCCTTTCTTACACAGATACGCAGTATTTT.